This T cell receptor (beta chain) emerged from a study of radiation and T cells in renal cell carcinoma. V was shortened by 4 bases and J by 7 bases, with 11 bases between the two germline ends. The CDR3 consists of 13 residues. The germline CDR1 and CDR2 sequences are MNHNS and SASEGT. With respect to this clone: What it binds is not known.

The data were produced by immunoSEQ multiplex PCR, yet TCRdb's version contains in-frame clones alone and is incomplete. The sample has fewer than 200,000 clones, roughly nine tenths seen once. Findings and caveats of the study: From baseline, blood top tumor clonotypes peaked at 2 weeks post-radiation.

This sample's time point: blood 4 weeks post-SBRT, at nephrectomy. Treatment reported: 15 Gy SBRT to primary tumor, nephrectomy 4 weeks later. Nephrectomy followed 15 Gy stereotactic body radiation by 4 weeks. The chain uses TRBV6-1 and TRBJ2-1; unclear D gene. The TCR was taken from a woman aged 50 to 60 with renal cell carcinoma. This material consisted of blood, taken from a patient whose treatment included radiotherapy and nephrectomy. CDR3 region: CASSGVGQNEQFF. The CDR3 coding sequence is TGTGCCAGCAGTGGTGTGGGCCAAAATGAGCAGTTCTTC.